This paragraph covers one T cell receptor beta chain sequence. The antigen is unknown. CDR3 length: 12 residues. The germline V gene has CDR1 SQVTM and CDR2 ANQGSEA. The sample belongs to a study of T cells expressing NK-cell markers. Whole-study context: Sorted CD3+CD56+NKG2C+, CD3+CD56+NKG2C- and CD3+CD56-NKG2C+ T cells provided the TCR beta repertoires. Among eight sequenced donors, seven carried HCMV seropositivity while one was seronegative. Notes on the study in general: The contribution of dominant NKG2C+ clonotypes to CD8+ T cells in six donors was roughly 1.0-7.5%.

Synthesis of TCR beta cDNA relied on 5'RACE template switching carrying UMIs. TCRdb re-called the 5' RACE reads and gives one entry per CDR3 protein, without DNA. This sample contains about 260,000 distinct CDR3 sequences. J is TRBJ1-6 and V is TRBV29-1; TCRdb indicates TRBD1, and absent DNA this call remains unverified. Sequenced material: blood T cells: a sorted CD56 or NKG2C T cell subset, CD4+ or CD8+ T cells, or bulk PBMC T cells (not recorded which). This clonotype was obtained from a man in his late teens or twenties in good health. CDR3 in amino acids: CSVGDRDSPLHF. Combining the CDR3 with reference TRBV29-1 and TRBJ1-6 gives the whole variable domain SAVISQKPSRDICQRGTSLTIQCQVDSQVTMMFWYRQQPGQSLTLIATANQGSEATYESGFVIDKFPISRPNLTFSTLTVSNMSPEDSSIYLCSVGDRDSPLHFGNGTRLTVT.